Each of the 26 T cell receptor beta chains below was sequenced from the same sample in a study of control samples from healthy donors and cancer patients. Sequencing was performed with immunoSEQ multiplex PCR; in TCRdb, only in-frame clones are kept and a portion is missing. The data show more than 75,000 clones, under 90% seen once. Sequenced material: blood. The receptors were sampled from a man between 45 and 60 years old in good health.

CDR3 amino acids: CASSREYNEQFF. In nucleotides, the CDR3 is TGTGCCAGCAGCCGCGAATACAATGAGCAGTTCTTC. This chain joins TRBV14 and TRBJ2-1; D unclear. Trimming removed 4 bases from V and 4 bases from J, with 5 bases in between. Germline V CDR1 and CDR2: SGHDN, FVKESK. CDR3 length equals 12 residues.

Worth noting for this clone: This may be a read error, as it is one base from a much larger clone. This chain connects TRBV9 to TRBJ1-6; the D gene is possibly TRBD1 (5 bases). CDR3 length equals 13 residues. V lost 3 bases and J 8 bases, leaving 9 bases between the germline ends. Germline assignment: CDR1 SGDLS and CDR2 YYNGEE. The CDR3 region has the DNA TGTGCCAGCAGCGCCCAGGGTTATTCACCCCTCCACTTT. It specifies CASSAQGYSPLHF.

This rearrangement joins TRBV6-5 to TRBJ1-3, with 8 bases lining up with TRBD1. This CDR3 has 14 residues. Unmatched junction bases numbered 5, after V lost 6 bases and J lost 4 bases. Germline assignment: CDR1 MNHEY and CDR2 SVGAGI. DNA of the CDR3: TGTGCCAGCAGCAGGGACAGGACAGGAAACACCATATATTTT. Residues: CASSRDRTGNTIYF.

The J gene is TRBJ1-6, the V gene TRBV6-1; D is possibly TRBD1 (6 bases). This CDR3 comprises 14 residues. Germline lookup yields CDR1 MNHNS and CDR2 SASEGT. V was shortened by 1 base and J by 10 bases, with 11 bases between the two germline ends. The CDR3 spells CASSEVTGRSPLHF. As DNA, the CDR3 is TGTGCCAGCAGTGAAGTCACAGGGAGGTCACCCCTCCACTTT.

The rearrangement uses TRBV18 and TRBJ2-7; 8 bases map to TRBD1. V lost 5 bases and J lost 3; bases outside the gene matches: 15. This CDR3 is 17 amino acids long. The germline V gene encodes CDR1 KGHSH and CDR2 LQKENI. The CDR3 DNA sequence: TGTGCCAGCTCAGCGATTGGACAGGGTTGGGGGAGCTACGAGCAGTACTTC. Translating it yields CASSAIGQGWGSYEQYF.

The genes are TRBV7-9 and TRBJ1-5, with D unclear. This CDR3 is 16 amino acids long. Germline CDR1 and CDR2: SEHNR and FQNEAQ (reference sequence). Trimming removed 5 bases from V and 5 bases from J, with 19 bases in between. The CDR3 coding sequence is TGTGCCAGCAGCCCATCGGGGATTTTGGGCGATCAGCCCCAGCATTTT. Translated, it gives CASSPSGILGDQPQHF. Combining the CDR3 with reference TRBV7-9 and TRBJ1-5 gives the whole variable domain DTGVSQNPRHKITKRGQNVTFRCDPISEHNRLYWYRQTLGQGPEFLTYFQNEAQLEKSRLLSDRFSAERPKGSFSTLEIQRTEQGDSAMYLCASSPSGILGDQPQHFGDGTRLSIL.

The chain employs TRBV11-3 and TRBJ2-2; D might be TRBD2 (7 bases). The CDR3 sequence is 16 residues long. V was shortened by 2 bases and J by 5 bases, with 15 bases between the two germline ends. Per germline, CDR1 SGHNT and CDR2 YENEEA. The CDR3 sequence is CASSLMGGRLTGELFF. CDR3 DNA: TGTGCCAGCAGCTTAATGGGGGGGCGGCTGACCGGGGAGCTGTTTTTT.

This rearrangement joins TRBV5-6 to TRBJ1-3; 9 bases match TRBD1. Germline trimming cut 4 bases from V and 4 bases from J; bases unmatched to any gene: 9. The CDR3 sequence is 16 residues long. Looked up from germline, CDR1 is SGHDT and CDR2 is YYEEEE. The CDR3 region has the DNA TGTGCCAGCAGCCCACGGACAGGGGTGGCGGGAAACACCATATATTTT. Encoded protein: CASSPRTGVAGNTIYF.

This chain joins TRBV5-5 and TRBJ1-5; D is unclear. Germline V gene lookup returns CDR1 SGHKS and CDR2 YYEKEE (reference sequence). V was trimmed by 1 base and J by 0 bases, leaving 8 bases between them. The CDR3 runs 15 residues. The CDR3 here is CASSLSDFSNQPQHF. The CDR3 region has the DNA TGTGCCAGCAGCTTGTCAGACTTTAGCAATCAGCCCCAGCATTTT.

This chain links TRBV5-1 with TRBJ2-5; D unresolved. The CDR3 is 15 amino acids. In germline, CDR1 is SGHRS, CDR2 YFSETQ. The germline V and J ends were trimmed by 2 bases and 0 bases, with 11 bases remaining between them. Here the CDR3 reads CASSFSGLYQETQYF. The CDR3 bases are TGCGCCAGCAGCTTTAGTGGCCTTTACCAAGAGACCCAGTACTTC.

CDR3 residues: CASSDLPNEQYF. As DNA, the CDR3 is TGCGCCAGCAGTGACCTACCTAACGAGCAGTACTTC. The chain recombines TRBV5-1 with TRBJ2-7; D is uncertain. The CDR3 consists of 12 residues. Germline V gene data show CDR1 as SGHRS and CDR2 as YFSETQ. Trimming shortened V by 5 bases and J by 5 bases, and 11 bases separated the two germline ends.

This chain joins TRBV4-2 and TRBJ1-3, with a weak D call TRBD1 (6 bases). The CDR3 extends over 17 amino acids. Germline lookup yields CDR1 LGHNA and CDR2 YNFKEQ. V dropped 2 bases and J dropped 0 bases, with 14 bases sitting between them. As DNA, the CDR3 is TGTGCCAGCAGCCAAATATTCGGACAGAGCTCTGGAAACACCATATATTTT. Amino acids: CASSQIFGQSSGNTIYF.

This rearrangement joins TRBV24-1 to TRBJ2-2; a possible D gene is TRBD1 (6 bases). Per the germline V gene, CDR1 is KGHDR and CDR2 is SFDVKD. The CDR3 totals 14 residues. Trimming took off 5 bases at V and 3 bases at J, with 9 bases between the two ends. The CDR3 nucleotides are TGTGCCACCAGTGCCCCAGGGGACACCGGGGAGCTGTTTTTT. This encodes CATSAPGDTGELFF.

In this sample, this clone turned up once. The rearrangement joins TRBV5-6 to TRBJ2-7, with TRBD2 matching 10 bases. The ends lost 1 base at V and 3 bases at J; junction bases unmatched: 7. Germline loops: CDR1 SGHDT, CDR2 YYEEEE. This CDR3 has 16 amino acids. The CDR3 spells CASSLFSGGNYYEQYF. The CDR3 nucleotides read TGTGCCAGCAGCTTGTTTAGCGGGGGGAACTACTACGAGCAGTACTTC.

The chain uses TRBV11-3 and TRBJ2-1; D is perhaps TRBD1 or TRBD2 (5 bases each). Germline V gene lookup returns CDR1 SGHNT and CDR2 YENEEA. CDR3 size: 13 residues. V lost 4 bases, J lost 6 bases, and 10 bases lay in between. CDR3 residues: CASSSTRGNEQFF. Here the CDR3 DNA reads TGTGCCAGCAGCTCCACTAGGGGCAATGAGCAGTTCTTC. The full variable domain, with the rest looked up from reference TRBV11-3 and TRBJ2-1, is EAGVVQSPRYKIIEKKQPVAFWCNPISGHNTLYWYLQNLGQGPELLIRYENEEAVDDSQLPKDRFSAERLKGVDSTLKIQPAELGDSAVYLCASSSTRGNEQFFGPGTRLTVL.

The gene calls are TRBV6-1 and TRBJ1-2, with D perhaps matching TRBD1 (5 bases). Between the trimmed V and J ends, which lost 0 bases and 4 bases, there was a span of 12 bases. Germline V gene sequence: CDR1 MNHNS, CDR2 SASEGT. This CDR3 has 15 amino acids. CDR3 amino acids: CASSEAWTGGYGYTF. CDR3 nucleotides: TGTGCCAGCAGTGAAGCTTGGACCGGGGGCTATGGCTACACCTTC.

The V and J genes are TRBV27 and TRBJ2-5, with D perhaps matching TRBD1 or TRBD2 (6 bases each). Trimming removed 5 bases at V and 5 bases at J, with 15 bases between. Germline CDR1 and CDR2: MNHEY and SMNVEV (reference sequence). This CDR3 has 14 residues. CDR3 in DNA: TGTGCCAGCAGTCGGAAGGGGGGTACGGAGACCCAGTACTTC. Its translation is CASSRKGGTETQYF.

This sequence joins TRBV6-6 and TRBJ1-1; 9 nucleotides align to TRBD1. J gave up 3 bases and V 5 bases, and 13 bases lay outside the gene matches. CDR1 and CDR2 (germline): MNHNY, SVGAGI (reference sequence). This CDR3 has 17 amino acids. The CDR3 coding sequence is TGTGCCAGCAGTCCTCCCACTTTGACAGGGGGTGACACTGAAGCTTTCTTT. Protein: CASSPPTLTGGDTEAFF.

This chain connects TRBV5-1 to TRBJ1-2; TRBD1 matches 12 bases. V shed 4 bases, J shed 7 bases, and the junction held 11 bases outside the gene matches. This CDR3 has 16 amino acids. CDR1 is SGHRS and CDR2 is YFSETQ in the germline V gene. The chain's CDR3 is CASSPGTGGGLGGYTF. In DNA form, the CDR3 reads TGCGCCAGCAGCCCTGGGACAGGGGGCGGTTTGGGTGGCTACACCTTC.

This clone came up once. J is TRBJ2-6 and V is TRBV6-5, with D unclear. From germline, CDR1 is MNHEY and CDR2 SVGAGI. The germline V and J ends were trimmed by 0 bases and 2 bases, with 5 bases remaining between them. CDR3 length: 15 residues. DNA for the CDR3: TGTGCCAGCAGTTACTCGGGGACTGGGGCCAACGTCCTGACTTTC. This gives the protein CASSYSGTGANVLTF.

DNA of the CDR3: TGTGCCAGCACCCTGCGGCTAGGGGGCACCGGGGAGCTGTTTTTT. Translated: CASTLRLGGTGELFF. This chain links TRBV27 with TRBJ2-2, with D tentatively TRBD1 (6 bases). The CDR3 spans 15 residues. The V gene lost 7 bases and the J gene lost 4 bases, with 16 bases spanning the gap. CDR1 and CDR2 from the germline V gene are MNHEY and SMNVEV (reference sequence).

This clone has just one count. The chain carries TRBV15 and TRBJ1-3; TRBD1 is a possible D gene (5 bases). V gave up 8 bases and J gave up 0 bases, with 17 bases separating them. The V gene's germline CDR1 is LNHNV and CDR2 YYDKDF (reference sequence). The CDR3 totals 16 residues. CDR3 bases: TGTGCCACCCAAACGTACGGGACTTACTCTGGAAACACCATATATTTT. Translating gives CATQTYGTYSGNTIYF.

This chain joins TRBV12-3 or TRBV12-4 and TRBJ1-1, with D possibly matching TRBD1 (5 bases). Trimming pared 6 bases from V and 7 bases from J, leaving 12 bases between. CDR3 length: 12 residues. CDR3 bases: TGTGCCAGCAGAGTCGGACATTTTGAAGCTTTCTTT. Protein product: CASRVGHFEAFF.

V and J are TRBV5-1 and TRBJ2-7; 8 bases match TRBD2. This CDR3 region has 16 residues. Germline V gene sequence: CDR1 SGHRS, CDR2 YFSETQ. The V gene end was trimmed by 4 bases and the J gene end by 3 bases; junction bases not matched to a gene: 12. CDR3 residues: CASSRVGRLAIYEQYF. CDR3 DNA: TGCGCCAGCAGCCGAGTGGGGAGACTAGCGATCTACGAGCAGTACTTC.

The rearrangement uses TRBV18 and TRBJ2-7, with 8 bases fitting TRBD2. This CDR3 region has 13 residues. V shed 7 bases, J shed 5 bases, and the junction held 7 bases outside the gene matches. From germline, CDR1 is KGHSH and CDR2 LQKENI. The CDR3 bases are TGTGCCAGCTACCCCGGGGGGGGCCACGAGCAGTACTTC. Its protein product is CASYPGGGHEQYF.

This clone came up once. V is TRBV7-3 and J is TRBJ2-2; 8 bases fit TRBD2. The ends lost 1 base at V and 0 bases at J; junction bases unmatched: 7. The CDR3 has 18 amino acids. Germline CDR1 and CDR2: SGHTA and FQGTGA. The DNA of the CDR3 is TGTGCCAGCAGCTTAAAAATGGCGGGGGGCACGAACACCGGGGAGCTGTTTTTT. Translation: CASSLKMAGGTNTGELFF.